The clone carrying this TCR beta chain was seen repeatedly, ten times or more. This entry comes from a study of spatial heterogeneity in lung cancer. Study context: Approximately 70 TRACERx patients with early, untreated non-small cell lung cancer donated samples. Raw reads showed each unique TCR and UMI combination turning up more than ten times on average.

Each molecule of TCR cDNA was tagged with one unique molecular identifier. TCRdb used MiXCR to reprocess the 5' RACE reads, holding one entry per CDR3 protein. The sample has about 36,000 distinct CDR3 sequences; approximately 8% are singletons. Time point indicated: blood at routine non-recurrence follow-up after resection. Germline values: CDR1 SGHNT, CDR2 YENEEA. The CDR3 spans 13 residues. V was shortened by 3 bases and J by 5 bases, with 11 bases between the two germline ends. Sequences were derived from PBMCs, sampled at follow-up. The sequence came from a male donor with early-stage non-small cell lung cancer. This chain connects TRBV11-3 to TRBJ2-7; no clear D gene. In DNA, the CDR3 is TGTGCCAGCAGCTTTACGGGCGCCGACGAGCAGTACTTC. Amino acid sequence: CASSFTGADEQYF.